This T cell receptor (beta chain) was identified during a study of T cell changes during pregnancy in multiple sclerosis. The data were produced by immunoSEQ multiplex PCR, yet TCRdb's version contains in-frame clones alone and is incomplete. This sample has over 35,000 clones, with roughly 90% found just once. CDR1 SGDLS and CDR2 YYNGEE come from the germline V gene. V was pared by 3 bases and J by 8 bases, with 15 bases between. This CDR3 is 14 amino acids long. The chain couples TRBV9 to TRBJ2-1; D perhaps matches TRBD2 (5 bases). The receptor's source is a female donor with multiple sclerosis, enrolled in a pregnancy study. This specimen consisted of CD8+ T cells from peripheral blood mononuclear cells, obtained before pregnancy. For the CDR3, the DNA is TGTGCCAGCAGCGCTGGATCTAGCCTTGATGAGCAGTTCTTC. Residues: CASSAGSSLDEQFF.